Following are 17 T cell receptor beta chains from one sample sequenced in a study of CD8 T cells in ankylosing spondylitis. In TCRdb, the 5' RACE reads were re-called with MiXCR into one record per CDR3 protein. The sample includes 150,000 or so distinct CDR3 sequences, around a tenth of them seen just once. Sequenced sample: blood, either unsorted or a sorted T cell fraction (not recorded which). The receptors here all came from a male donor with ankylosing spondylitis or in good health (not recorded which).

Note on this clonotype: With a much larger clone just one base away, this may be a read error. The chain has TRBV5-1 and TRBJ1-1; perhaps TRBD1 as D (6 bases). Trimming stripped 4 bases from V and 3 bases from J, with 13 bases between. Germline V gene lookup returns CDR1 SGHRS and CDR2 YFSETQ. The CDR3 has 14 residues. The CDR3 coding sequence is TGCGCCAGCAGCCGCGGACAGTGGGACACTGAAGCTTTCTTT. This translates into CASSRGQWDTEAFF.

This clonotype was detected a few times. The chain recombines TRBV2 with TRBJ2-1, with 8 bases aligning to TRBD2. Germline-derived CDR1 and CDR2 are SNHLY and FYNNEI. The CDR3 consists of 15 residues. The junction had 4 bases not matched to a gene; V was cut back by 3 bases and J by 3 bases. For the CDR3, the DNA is TGTGCCAGCAGTGAGTCACTAGCGGACTACAATGAGCAGTTCTTC. The encoded protein is CASSESLADYNEQFF.

This chain uses TRBV12-3 or TRBV12-4 with TRBJ1-2; D call uncertain. V was clipped by 5 bases and J by 8 bases, with 18 bases between them. The CDR3 loop spans 14 amino acids. This CDR3 reads CASSRSTEARGYTF. The CDR3 DNA is TGTGCCAGCAGTCGTTCGACCGAGGCGAGAGGCTACACCTTC.

The chain links TRBV7-2 to TRBJ1-2, with a weak D call TRBD1 (5 bases). Germline lookup yields CDR1 SGHTA and CDR2 FQGNSA. This CDR3 contains 13 residues. V was clipped by 4 bases and J by 8 bases, with 14 bases between them. Here the CDR3 DNA reads TGTGCCAGCAGCTCGGGGCCATCGAGAGGCTACACCTTC. This codes for CASSSGPSRGYTF.

This clonotype was seen at least ten times. This chain connects TRBV5-1 to TRBJ2-7, with 7 bases aligning to TRBD1. J lost 0 bases, V lost 4 bases, and 7 bases had no gene match. The CDR3 consists of 15 residues. The germline gives CDR1 SGHRS, CDR2 YFSETQ. In DNA, the CDR3 is TGCGCCAGCAGCCCCCCGACAGGGAACTCCTACGAGCAGTACTTC. It is translated as CASSPPTGNSYEQYF.

This chain links TRBV7-2 with TRBJ2-7; 11 nucleotides line up with TRBD1. The CDR3 extends over 14 amino acids. The junction had 3 bases not matched to a gene; V was cut back by 2 bases and J by 6 bases. Germline V lookup: CDR1 SGHTA, CDR2 FQGNSA. CDR3 amino acids: CASSLRTGGFEQYF. The CDR3 DNA is TGTGCCAGCAGCTTAAGGACAGGGGGCTTCGAGCAGTACTTC.

To note about this clonotype: This may arise from a read error, as a much more abundant clone is one base away. The genes are TRBV7-8 and TRBJ2-1, with D perhaps matching TRBD1 (6 bases). The germline V gene has CDR1 SGHVS and CDR2 FQNEAQ. This CDR3 has 16 residues. The V gene lost 1 base and the J gene lost 4 bases, with 14 bases spanning the gap. CDR3 protein: CASSLVPDSAYNEQFF. CDR3 in DNA: TGTGCCAGCAGCTTAGTACCGGACAGCGCGTACAATGAGCAGTTCTTC.

The chain links TRBV20-1 to TRBJ2-5; the D gene is possibly TRBD2 (5 bases). This CDR3 spans 16 amino acids. Trimming removed 0 bases at V and 9 bases at J, with 23 bases between. CDR1 and CDR2 (germline): DFQATT, SNEGSKA (reference sequence). The DNA for the CDR3 is TGCAGTGCTAGAGAGATAGGAACCGGGAACCAAGGGCCCCAGTACTTC. This sequence encodes CSAREIGTGNQGPQYF.

This clonotype came up many times. V and J are TRBV12-3 or TRBV12-4 and TRBJ2-2; D gene ambiguous. This CDR3 has 12 residues. V lost 4 bases to trimming and J lost 8 bases, with 8 bases between them. The CDR3 sequence is CASSWDSGELFF. DNA for the CDR3: TGTGCCAGCAGTTGGGATTCAGGGGAGCTGTTTTTT.

This clonotype was seen at least ten times. This rearrangement joins TRBV7-9 to TRBJ2-3; D unclear. This CDR3 is 13 amino acids long. CDR1 SEHNR and CDR2 FQNEAQ come from the germline V gene (reference sequence). V lost 9 bases and J 2 bases, leaving 12 bases between the germline ends. CDR3 amino acids: CASSDSITDTQYF. Written as DNA, the CDR3 is TGTGCCAGTTCCGATTCTATCACAGATACGCAGTATTTT.

This clonotype was found many times. The chain employs TRBV10-2 and TRBJ2-2; D may match TRBD1 or TRBD2 (5 bases each). The CDR3 is 13 residues long. Trimming stripped 8 bases from V and 6 bases from J, with 13 bases between. Per the germline V gene, CDR1 is WSHSY and CDR2 is SAAADI. The DNA of the CDR3 is TGCGCCAGCCGGGACGGGTTGTCCGGGGAGCTGTTTTTT. As protein: CASRDGLSGELFF.

Many counts were recorded for this clonotype. The rearrangement joins TRBV5-1 to TRBJ1-5, with a tentative D call TRBD1 (6 bases). The germline V gene has CDR1 SGHRS and CDR2 YFSETQ. Deletions cut 1 base from V and 0 bases from J, with 8 bases between. The CDR3 is made up of 15 amino acids. CDR3 protein: CASSLTGNSNQPQHF. The CDR3 region has the DNA TGCGCCAGCAGCTTGACAGGGAATAGCAATCAGCCCCAGCATTTT.

There are many counts of this clonotype. This chain joins TRBV6-5 and TRBJ1-1; D might be TRBD1 (5 bases). The germline V and J ends were trimmed by 2 bases and 0 bases, with 10 bases remaining between them. This CDR3 spans 15 amino acids. Germline V gene lookup returns CDR1 MNHEY and CDR2 SVGAGI. The CDR3 DNA sequence: TGTGCCAGCAGTTACGCCCAGGGACTGAACACTGAAGCTTTCTTT. Encoded protein: CASSYAQGLNTEAFF.

This clonotype has a count of ten or more. The chain recombines TRBV4-2 with TRBJ2-5, with D perhaps matching TRBD2 (6 bases). Trimming pared 0 bases from V and 8 bases from J, leaving 19 bases between. CDR3 size: 16 residues. Germline CDR1 and CDR2: LGHNA and YNFKEQ. The CDR3 sequence is CASSQDYSGADLTQYF. CDR3 nucleotides: TGTGCCAGCAGCCAAGATTATTCGGGAGCTGACCTAACCCAGTACTTC.

This clonotype was seen a handful of times. The V and J genes are TRBV28 and TRBJ1-2; D gene uncertain. Germline lookup yields CDR1 MDHEN and CDR2 SYDVKM. Trimming pared 6 bases from V and 1 base from J, leaving 9 bases between. The CDR3 runs to 13 residues. The CDR3 DNA is TGTGCCAGCAGCACGCCGGATAACTATGGCTACACCTTC. Protein product: CASSTPDNYGYTF.

This clonotype was seen more than once but under ten times. CDR3 sequence: CASSYSGEYYTF. The CDR3 coding sequence is TGTGCCAGCAGTTACTCCGGGGAGTACTACACCTTC. This rearrangement joins TRBV6-6 to TRBJ1-2; no clear D. Per germline, CDR1 MNHNY and CDR2 SVGAGI (reference sequence). The CDR3 length is 12 residues. Trimming took 0 bases from V and 10 from J, leaving 9 bases between them.

This clonotype has ten or more counts. The chain carries TRBV7-8 and TRBJ1-2; D is undetermined. CDR3 length: 13 amino acids. Germline-derived CDR1 and CDR2 are SGHVS and FQNEAQ. V was pared by 1 base and J by 2 bases, with 5 bases between. CDR3 DNA sequence: TGTGCCAGCAGCTTAGACGAGAACTATGGCTACACCTTC. Translating it yields CASSLDENYGYTF.